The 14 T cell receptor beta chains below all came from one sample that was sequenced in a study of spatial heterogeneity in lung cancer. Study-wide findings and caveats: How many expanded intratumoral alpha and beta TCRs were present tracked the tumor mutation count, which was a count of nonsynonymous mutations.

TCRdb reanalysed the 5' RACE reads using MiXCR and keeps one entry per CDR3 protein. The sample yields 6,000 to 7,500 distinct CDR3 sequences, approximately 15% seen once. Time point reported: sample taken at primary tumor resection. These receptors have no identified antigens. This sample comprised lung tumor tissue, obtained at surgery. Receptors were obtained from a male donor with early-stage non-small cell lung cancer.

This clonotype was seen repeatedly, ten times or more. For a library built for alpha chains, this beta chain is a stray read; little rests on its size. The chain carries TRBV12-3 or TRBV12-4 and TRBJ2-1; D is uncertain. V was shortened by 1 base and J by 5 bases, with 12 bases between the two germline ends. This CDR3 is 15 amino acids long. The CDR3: CASSLGYWGNNEQFF. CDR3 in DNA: TGTGCCAGCAGTTTAGGCTATTGGGGAAACAATGAGCAGTTCTTC.

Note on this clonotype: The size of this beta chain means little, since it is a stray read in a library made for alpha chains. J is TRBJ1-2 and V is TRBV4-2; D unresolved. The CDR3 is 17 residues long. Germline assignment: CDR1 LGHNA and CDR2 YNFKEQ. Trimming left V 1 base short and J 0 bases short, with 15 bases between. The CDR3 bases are TGTGCCAGCAGCCAAGTCCAGGTGCCCTCTGCTAACTATGGCTACACCTTC. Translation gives CASSQVQVPSANYGYTF.

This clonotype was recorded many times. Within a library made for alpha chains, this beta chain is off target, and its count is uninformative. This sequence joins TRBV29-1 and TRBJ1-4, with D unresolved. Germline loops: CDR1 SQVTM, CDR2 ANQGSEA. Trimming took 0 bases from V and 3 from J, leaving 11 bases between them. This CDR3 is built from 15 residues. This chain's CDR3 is CSVEDHTDSNEKLFF. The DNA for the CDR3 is TGCAGCGTTGAAGATCATACTGATTCTAATGAAAAACTGTTTTTT.

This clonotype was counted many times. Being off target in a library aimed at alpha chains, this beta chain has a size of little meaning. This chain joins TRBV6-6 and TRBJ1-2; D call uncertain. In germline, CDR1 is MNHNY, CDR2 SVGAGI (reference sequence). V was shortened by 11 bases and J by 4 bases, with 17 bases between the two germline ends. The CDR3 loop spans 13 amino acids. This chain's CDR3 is CAVAARSLYGYTF. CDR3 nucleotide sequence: TGTGCCGTCGCCGCTAGATCCCTCTATGGCTACACCTTC.

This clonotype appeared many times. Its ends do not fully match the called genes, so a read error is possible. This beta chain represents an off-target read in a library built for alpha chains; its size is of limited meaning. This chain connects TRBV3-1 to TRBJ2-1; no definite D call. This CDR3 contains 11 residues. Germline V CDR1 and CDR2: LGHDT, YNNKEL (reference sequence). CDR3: CASSQEGPTSF. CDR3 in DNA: TGTGCCAGCAGCCAAGAAGGCCCTACTTCCTTC.

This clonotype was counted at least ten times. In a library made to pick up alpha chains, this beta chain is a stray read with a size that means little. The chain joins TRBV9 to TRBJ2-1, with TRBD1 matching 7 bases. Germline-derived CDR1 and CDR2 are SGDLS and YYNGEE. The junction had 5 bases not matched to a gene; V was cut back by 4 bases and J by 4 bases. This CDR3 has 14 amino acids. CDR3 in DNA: TGTGCCAGCAGCCCCTGGACAGGATACAATGAGCAGTTCTTC. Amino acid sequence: CASSPWTGYNEQFF.

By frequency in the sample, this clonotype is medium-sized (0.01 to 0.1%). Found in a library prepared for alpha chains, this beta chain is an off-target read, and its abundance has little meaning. Here the CDR3 DNA reads TGTGCCAGCAGCCATCTGGCCGCAAGGCAAAGTAGAATCGACTACACCTTC. Amino acids: CASSHLAARQSRIDYTF. V and J are TRBV3-1 and TRBJ1-2, with D unclear. The CDR3 spans 17 residues. Germline lookup yields CDR1 LGHDT and CDR2 YNNKEL (reference sequence). Trimming stripped 3 bases from V and 10 bases from J, with 27 bases between.

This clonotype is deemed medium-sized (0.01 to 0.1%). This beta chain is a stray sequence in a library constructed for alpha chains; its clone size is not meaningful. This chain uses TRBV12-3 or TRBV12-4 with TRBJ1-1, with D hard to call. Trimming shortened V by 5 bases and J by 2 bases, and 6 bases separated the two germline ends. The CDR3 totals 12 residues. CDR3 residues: CASSPSNTEAFF. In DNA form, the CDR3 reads TGTGCCAGCAGTCCAAGTAACACTGAAGCTTTCTTT.

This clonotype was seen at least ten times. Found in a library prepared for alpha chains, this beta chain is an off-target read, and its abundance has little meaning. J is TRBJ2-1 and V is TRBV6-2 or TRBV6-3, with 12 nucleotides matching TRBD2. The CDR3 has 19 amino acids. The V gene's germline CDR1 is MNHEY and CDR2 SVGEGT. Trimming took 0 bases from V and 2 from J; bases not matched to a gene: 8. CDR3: CASSYSTSGSSPTYNEQFF. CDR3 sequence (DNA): TGTGCCAGCAGTTACTCGACTAGCGGGAGCTCCCCTACCTACAATGAGCAGTTCTTC.

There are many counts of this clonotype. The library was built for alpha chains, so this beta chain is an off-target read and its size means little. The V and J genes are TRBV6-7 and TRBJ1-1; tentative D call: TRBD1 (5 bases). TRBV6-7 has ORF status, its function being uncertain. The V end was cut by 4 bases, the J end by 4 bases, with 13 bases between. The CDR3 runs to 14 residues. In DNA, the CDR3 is TGTGCCAGCAGTTCCACGGGACTCGCCACTGAAGCTTTCTTT. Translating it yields CASSSTGLATEAFF.

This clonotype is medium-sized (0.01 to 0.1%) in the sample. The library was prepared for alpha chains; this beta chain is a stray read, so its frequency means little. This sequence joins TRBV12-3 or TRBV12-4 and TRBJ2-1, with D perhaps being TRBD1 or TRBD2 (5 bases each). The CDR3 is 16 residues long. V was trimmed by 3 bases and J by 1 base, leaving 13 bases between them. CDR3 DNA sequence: TGTGCCAGCAGTTTTACAGGCGGGCCTTCCTACAATGAGCAGTTCTTC. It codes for CASSFTGGPSYNEQFF.

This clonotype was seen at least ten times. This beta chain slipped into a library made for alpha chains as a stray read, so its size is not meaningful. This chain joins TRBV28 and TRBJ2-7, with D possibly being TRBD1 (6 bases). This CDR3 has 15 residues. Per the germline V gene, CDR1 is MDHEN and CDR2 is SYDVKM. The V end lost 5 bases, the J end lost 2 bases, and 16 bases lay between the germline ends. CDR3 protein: CASSETATGTYEQYF. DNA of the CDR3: TGTGCCAGCAGTGAAACTGCCACAGGGACCTACGAGCAGTACTTC.

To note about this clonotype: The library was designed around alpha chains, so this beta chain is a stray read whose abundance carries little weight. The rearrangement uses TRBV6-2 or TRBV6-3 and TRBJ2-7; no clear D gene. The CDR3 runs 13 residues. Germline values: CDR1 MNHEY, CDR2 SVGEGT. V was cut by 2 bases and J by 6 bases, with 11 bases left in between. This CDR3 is CASSYLRSSEQYF. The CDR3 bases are TGTGCCAGCAGTTACCTAAGGTCCAGCGAGCAGTACTTC.

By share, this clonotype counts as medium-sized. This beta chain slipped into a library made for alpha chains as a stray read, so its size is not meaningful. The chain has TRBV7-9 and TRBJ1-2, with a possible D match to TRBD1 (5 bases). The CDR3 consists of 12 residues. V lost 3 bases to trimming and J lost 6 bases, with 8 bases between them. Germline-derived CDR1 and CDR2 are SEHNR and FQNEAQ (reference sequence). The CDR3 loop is CASSFPTDGYTF. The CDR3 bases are TGTGCCAGCAGCTTCCCGACAGATGGCTACACCTTC.